This is a list of T cell receptor beta chains from one sample in a study of OX40 agonist ivuxolimab in advanced cancers. The table came from immunoSEQ multiplex PCR; TCRdb's copy has only in-frame clones and leaves some out. The sample records about 120,000 clones, around 93% being singletons. Sequences were derived from CD4+ or CD8+ T cells sorted from blood, sampled in a trial of the OX40 agonist ivuxolimab. These receptors all stem from an adult with an advanced solid tumor such as melanoma, head and neck, liver or kidney cancer. CDR3s include the opening cysteine and the closing phenylalanine or tryptophan. A D gene is named only where the DNA matches it firmly. Clone size appears in some rows only: once, few, many, or a class for an expanded clone.

size: once; D: TRBD1; V: TRBV11-2; J: TRBJ2-2; CDR3: CASNPWTGNTGELFF; DNA: TGTGCCAGCAACCCTTGGACAGGAAACACCGGGGAGCTGTTTTTT
size: -; D: -; V: TRBV13; J: TRBJ2-1; CDR3: CASYRDDHNEQFF; DNA: TGTGCCAGTTACAGGGATGATCACAATGAGCAGTTCTTC
size: -; D: -; V: TRBV6-1; J: TRBJ2-3; CDR3: CASRNRLQRTDTQYF; DNA: TGTGCCAGCAGGAACCGACTACAACGCACAGATACGCAGTATTTT
size: -; D: -; V: TRBV13; J: TRBJ1-2; CDR3: CASSLAGRGSRGYIF; DNA: TGTGCCAGCAGCTTAGCCGGCAGGGGATCGCGGGGCTACATCTTC
size: -; D: -; V: TRBV5-1; J: TRBJ2-5; CDR3: CASSLGLETQYF; DNA: TGCGCCAGCAGCTTGGGGTTGGAGACCCAGTACTTC
size: -; D: -; V: TRBV4-3; J: TRBJ1-1; CDR3: CASSQDLGGRAFF; DNA: TGCGCCAGCAGCCAAGACCTCGGGGGGCGAGCTTTCTTT
size: -; D: -; V: TRBV28; J: TRBJ1-1; CDR3: CASSPRLLEAFF; DNA: TGTGCCAGCAGTCCCCGACTCCTGGAAGCTTTCTTT
size: -; D: -; V: TRBV7-2; J: TRBJ1-2; CDR3: CASSLAPPYGYTF; DNA: TGTGCCAGCAGCTTAGCCCCCCCCTATGGCTACACCTTC
size: -; D: -; V: TRBV7-9; J: TRBJ1-1; CDR3: CASSSYTPAGGAFF; DNA: TGTGCCAGCAGCTCATATACTCCCGCCGGTGGAGCTTTCTTT
size: once; D: -; V: TRBV7-2; J: TRBJ2-7; CDR3: CASSLVPQGRVEQYF; DNA: TGTGCCAGCAGCTTAGTGCCCCAGGGGAGGGTCGAGCAGTACTTC
size: -; D: -; V: TRBV19; J: TRBJ2-7; CDR3: CASSIPGTSYEQYF; DNA: TGTGCCAGTAGTATCCCCGGGACAAGCTACGAGCAGTACTTC
size: -; D: -; V: TRBV18; J: TRBJ1-1; CDR3: CASSQQGLEAFF; DNA: TGTGCCAGCTCACAGCAGGGCCTCGAGGCTTTCTTT
size: -; D: -; V: TRBV2; J: TRBJ2-4; CDR3: CASRGPTLSGIQYF; DNA: TGTGCCAGCAGGGGACCAACACTATCGGGCATTCAGTACTTC
size: few; D: TRBD2; V: TRBV5-1; J: TRBJ2-2; CDR3: CASSVTSGGDTGELFF; DNA: TGCGCCAGCAGCGTGACTAGCGGGGGGGACACCGGGGAGCTGTTTTTT
size: -; D: -; V: TRBV6-6; J: TRBJ2-2; CDR3: CASSYSSFRTGELFF; DNA: TGTGCCAGCAGTTACTCTTCTTTTAGAACCGGGGAGCTGTTTTTT
size: -; D: -; V: TRBV28; J: TRBJ2-5; CDR3: CASSFTGTYQETQYF; DNA: TGTGCCAGCAGTTTTACGGGGACGTACCAAGAGACCCAGTACTTC
size: once; D: TRBD1; V: TRBV5-1; J: TRBJ1-1; CDR3: CASSRGQVGTEAFF; DNA: TGCGCCAGCAGCCGAGGACAGGTCGGGACTGAAGCTTTCTTT
size: -; D: TRBD2; V: TRBV7-9; J: TRBJ2-5; CDR3: CASSLDGGAKETQYF; DNA: TGTGCCAGCAGCTTAGACGGGGGGGCAAAAGAGACCCAGTACTTC
size: -; D: TRBD2; V: TRBV4-1; J: TRBJ2-5; CDR3: CASSRPPAGGPVSRSETQYF; DNA: TGCGCCAGCAGCCGACCTCCGGCGGGAGGGCCTGTGTCCCGGTCGGAGACCCAGTACTTC
size: -; D: -; V: TRBV29-1; J: TRBJ1-5; CDR3: CSVATGPYQPQHF; DNA: TGCAGCGTTGCTACAGGGCCCTATCAGCCCCAGCATTTT
size: -; D: -; V: TRBV19; J: TRBJ1-5; CDR3: CASSIARRGSNQPQHF; DNA: TGTGCCAGTAGTATAGCCCGACGGGGTAGCAATCAGCCCCAGCATTTT
size: -; D: -; V: TRBV19; J: TRBJ2-7; CDR3: CASSILGQSSYEQYF; DNA: TGTGCCAGTAGTATATTGGGGCAGAGCTCCTACGAGCAGTACTTC
size: -; D: -; V: TRBV6-1; J: TRBJ1-2; CDR3: CASNPWADPHGYTF; DNA: TGTGCCAGCAATCCCTGGGCGGATCCCCATGGCTACACCTTC
size: -; D: -; V: TRBV30; J: TRBJ2-7; CDR3: CAWGRTRGQRLEQYF; DNA: TGTGCCTGGGGCCGGACTAGGGGGCAGAGGCTCGAGCAGTACTTC
size: once; D: -; V: TRBV15; J: TRBJ2-2; CDR3: CATSRTNTGELFF; DNA: TGTGCCACCAGCAGGACTAACACCGGGGAGCTGTTTTTT
size: once; D: -; V: TRBV7-2; J: TRBJ2-7; CDR3: CASSPGPRSEQYF; DNA: TGTGCCAGCAGCCCTGGTCCTCGAAGCGAGCAGTACTTC
size: -; D: -; V: TRBV19; J: TRBJ1-1; CDR3: CASFDYIEAFF; DNA: TGTGCCAGTTTCGATTACATAGAAGCTTTCTTT
size: -; D: TRBD1; V: TRBV5-8; J: TRBJ2-7; CDR3: CASSFDRGLYEQYF; DNA: TGTGCCAGCAGCTTCGACAGGGGGCTCTACGAGCAGTACTTC
size: -; D: -; V: TRBV27; J: TRBJ1-4; CDR3: CASSLLRGSNEKLFF; DNA: TGTGCCAGCAGTTTACTCAGGGGAAGTAATGAAAAACTGTTTTTT
size: -; D: -; V: TRBV4-2; J: TRBJ2-7; CDR3: CASSQAGPLQGQYF; DNA: TGTGCCAGCAGCCAAGCCGGGCCCTTACAGGGACAGTACTTC
size: once; D: -; V: TRBV6-1; J: TRBJ1-2; CDR3: CASSPTTGRYYGYTF; DNA: TGTGCCAGCAGTCCAACGACCGGACGTTACTACGGCTACACCTTC
size: -; D: TRBD1; V: TRBV5-6; J: TRBJ2-7; CDR3: CASSLWDRYSYEQYF; DNA: TGTGCCAGCAGCTTGTGGGACAGATACTCCTACGAGCAGTACTTC
size: -; D: -; V: TRBV19; J: TRBJ1-1; CDR3: CASSIGGRGREAFF; DNA: TGTGCCAGTAGTATAGGAGGTAGAGGAAGGGAAGCTTTCTTT
size: few; D: TRBD2; V: TRBV7-2; J: TRBJ2-7; CDR3: CASSAGAYEQYF; DNA: TGTGCCAGCAGCGCGGGAGCCTACGAGCAGTACTTC
size: -; D: TRBD1; V: TRBV10-3; J: TRBJ2-7; CDR3: CAIADRGLYEQYF; DNA: TGTGCCATCGCGGACAGGGGGCTTTACGAGCAGTACTTC
size: -; D: TRBD2; V: TRBV7-3; J: TRBJ2-3; CDR3: CASSQVAGGGTDTQYF; DNA: TGTGCCAGCAGCCAAGTAGCGGGGGGAGGCACAGATACGCAGTATTTT
size: -; D: TRBD1; V: TRBV6-5; J: TRBJ2-7; CDR3: CASSSGTGGYEQYF; DNA: TGTGCCAGCAGTTCTGGGACAGGGGGGTACGAGCAGTACTTC
size: -; D: -; V: TRBV6-5; J: TRBJ2-3; CDR3: CASSELSGTDTQYF; DNA: TGTGCCAGCAGTGAACTGTCGGGAACAGATACGCAGTATTTT
size: -; D: -; V: TRBV7-6; J: TRBJ1-6; CDR3: CASSLNSNSPLHF; DNA: TGTGCCAGCAGCTTGAACAGTAATTCACCCCTCCACTTT
size: once; D: -; V: TRBV18; J: TRBJ1-4; CDR3: CASSESGKGEKLFF; DNA: TGTGCCAGCTCTGAGTCGGGGAAGGGGGAAAAACTGTTTTTT
size: once; D: -; V: TRBV21-1; J: TRBJ2-1; CDR3: CASSRSVPGGNEQFF; DNA: TGTGCCAGCAGCAGAAGCGTCCCGGGAGGGAATGAGCAGTTCTTC
size: -; D: -; V: TRBV29-1; J: TRBJ2-3; CDR3: CSVGAGTWSTDTQYF; DNA: TGCAGCGTTGGGGCCGGGACTTGGAGCACAGATACGCAGTATTTT
size: -; D: -; V: TRBV7-3; J: TRBJ2-5; CDR3: CASSPGLQETQYF; DNA: TGTGCCAGCAGCCCGGGCCTTCAAGAGACCCAGTACTTC
size: -; D: TRBD2; V: TRBV7-6; J: TRBJ2-1; CDR3: CASSLTSGRQHEQFF; DNA: TGTGCCAGCAGTCTAACTAGCGGGAGACAACACGAGCAGTTCTTC
size: -; D: -; V: TRBV7-3; J: TRBJ2-1; CDR3: CASSLTTPNGNEQFF; DNA: TGTGCCAGCAGCCTCACTACCCCTAACGGCAATGAGCAGTTCTTC
size: -; D: TRBD1; V: TRBV6-1; J: TRBJ1-1; CDR3: CASLQGRYATEAFF; DNA: TGTGCCAGTCTACAGGGGCGCTACGCCACTGAAGCTTTCTTT
size: once; D: TRBD1; V: TRBV28; J: TRBJ2-5; CDR3: CASRPTGPSETQYF; DNA: TGTGCCAGCCGCCCGACAGGGCCGAGCGAGACCCAGTACTTC
size: -; D: TRBD2; V: TRBV28; J: TRBJ2-3; CDR3: CASSTWGGVEDTQYF; DNA: TGTGCCAGCAGTACCTGGGGAGGGGTGGAAGATACGCAGTATTTT
size: few; D: -; V: TRBV6-1; J: TRBJ1-5; CDR3: CASSVVTFQPQHF; DNA: TGTGCCAGCAGTGTTGTCACATTCCAGCCCCAGCATTTT
size: -; D: -; V: TRBV20-1; J: TRBJ2-5; CDR3: CSAQGETQYF; DNA: TGCAGTGCTCAAGGGGAGACCCAGTACTTC
size: -; D: -; V: TRBV27; J: TRBJ2-2; CDR3: CASSWNTGELFF; DNA: TGTGCCAGCAGTTGGAACACCGGGGAGCTGTTTTTT
size: -; D: TRBD1; V: TRBV7-2; J: TRBJ2-7; CDR3: CASSGRQGDYEQYF; DNA: TGTGCCAGCAGCGGCCGACAGGGGGACTACGAGCAGTACTTC
size: -; D: TRBD2; V: TRBV28; J: TRBJ2-3; CDR3: CASSSGGPLTDTQYF; DNA: TGTGCCAGCAGCTCGGGAGGGCCTCTGACAGATACGCAGTATTTT
size: -; D: TRBD2; V: TRBV9; J: TRBJ2-3; CDR3: CASSQSGSATDTQYF; DNA: TGTGCCAGCAGCCAAAGCGGGAGCGCCACAGATACGCAGTATTTT